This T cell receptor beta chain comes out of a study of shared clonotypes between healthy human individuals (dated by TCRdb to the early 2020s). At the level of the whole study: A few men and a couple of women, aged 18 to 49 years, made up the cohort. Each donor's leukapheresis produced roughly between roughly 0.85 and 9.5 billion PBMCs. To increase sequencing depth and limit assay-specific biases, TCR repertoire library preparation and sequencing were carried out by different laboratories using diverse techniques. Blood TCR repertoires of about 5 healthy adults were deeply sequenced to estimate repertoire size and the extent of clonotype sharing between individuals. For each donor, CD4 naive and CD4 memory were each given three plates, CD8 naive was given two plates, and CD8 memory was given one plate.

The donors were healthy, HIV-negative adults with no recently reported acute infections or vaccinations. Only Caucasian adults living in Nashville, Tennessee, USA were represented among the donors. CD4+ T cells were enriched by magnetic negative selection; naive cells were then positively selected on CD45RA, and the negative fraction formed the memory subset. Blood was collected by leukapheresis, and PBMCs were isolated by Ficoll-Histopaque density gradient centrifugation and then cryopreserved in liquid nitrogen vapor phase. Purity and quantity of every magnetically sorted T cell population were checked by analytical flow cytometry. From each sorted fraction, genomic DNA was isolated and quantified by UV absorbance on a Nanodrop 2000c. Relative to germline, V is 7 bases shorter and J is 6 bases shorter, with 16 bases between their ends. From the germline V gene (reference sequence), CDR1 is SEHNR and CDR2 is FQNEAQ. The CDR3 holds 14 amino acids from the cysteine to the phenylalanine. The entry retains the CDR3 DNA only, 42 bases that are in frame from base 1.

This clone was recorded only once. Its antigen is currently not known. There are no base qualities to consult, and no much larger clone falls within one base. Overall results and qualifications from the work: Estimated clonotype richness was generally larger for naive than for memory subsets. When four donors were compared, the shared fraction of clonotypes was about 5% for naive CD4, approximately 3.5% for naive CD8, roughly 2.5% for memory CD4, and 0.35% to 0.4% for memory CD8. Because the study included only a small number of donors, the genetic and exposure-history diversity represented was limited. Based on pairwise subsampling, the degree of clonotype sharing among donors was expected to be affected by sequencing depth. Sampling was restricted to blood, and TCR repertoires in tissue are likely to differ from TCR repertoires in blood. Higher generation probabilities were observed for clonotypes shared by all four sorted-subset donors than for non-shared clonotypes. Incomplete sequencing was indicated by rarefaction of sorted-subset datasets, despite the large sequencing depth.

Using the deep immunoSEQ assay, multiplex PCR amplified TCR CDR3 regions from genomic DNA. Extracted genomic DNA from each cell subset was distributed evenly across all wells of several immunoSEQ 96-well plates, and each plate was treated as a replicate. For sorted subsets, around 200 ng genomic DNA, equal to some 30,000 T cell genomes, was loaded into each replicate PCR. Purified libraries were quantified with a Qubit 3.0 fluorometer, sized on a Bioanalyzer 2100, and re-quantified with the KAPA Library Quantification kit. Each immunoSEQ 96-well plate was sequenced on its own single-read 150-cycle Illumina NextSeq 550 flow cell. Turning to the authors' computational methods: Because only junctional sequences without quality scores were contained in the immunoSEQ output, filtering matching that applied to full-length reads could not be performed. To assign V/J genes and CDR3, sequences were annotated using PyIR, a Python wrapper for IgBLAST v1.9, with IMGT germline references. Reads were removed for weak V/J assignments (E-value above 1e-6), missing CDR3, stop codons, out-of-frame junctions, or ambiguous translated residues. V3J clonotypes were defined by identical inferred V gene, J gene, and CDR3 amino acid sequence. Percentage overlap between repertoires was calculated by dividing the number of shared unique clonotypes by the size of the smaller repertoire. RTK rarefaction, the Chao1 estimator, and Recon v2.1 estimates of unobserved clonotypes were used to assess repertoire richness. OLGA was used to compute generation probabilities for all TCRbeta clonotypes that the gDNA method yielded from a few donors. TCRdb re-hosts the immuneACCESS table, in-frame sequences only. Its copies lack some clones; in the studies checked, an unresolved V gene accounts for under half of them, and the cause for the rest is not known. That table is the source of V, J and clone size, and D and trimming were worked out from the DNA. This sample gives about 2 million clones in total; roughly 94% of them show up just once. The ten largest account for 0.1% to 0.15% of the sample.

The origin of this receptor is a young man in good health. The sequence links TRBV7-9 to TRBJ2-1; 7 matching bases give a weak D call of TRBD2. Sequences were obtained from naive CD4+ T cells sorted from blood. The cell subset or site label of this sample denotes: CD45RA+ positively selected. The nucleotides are TGTGCCAGCACCCCTGGGGGGGCGGTCAATGAGCAGTTCTTC. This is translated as CASTPGGAVNEQFF.